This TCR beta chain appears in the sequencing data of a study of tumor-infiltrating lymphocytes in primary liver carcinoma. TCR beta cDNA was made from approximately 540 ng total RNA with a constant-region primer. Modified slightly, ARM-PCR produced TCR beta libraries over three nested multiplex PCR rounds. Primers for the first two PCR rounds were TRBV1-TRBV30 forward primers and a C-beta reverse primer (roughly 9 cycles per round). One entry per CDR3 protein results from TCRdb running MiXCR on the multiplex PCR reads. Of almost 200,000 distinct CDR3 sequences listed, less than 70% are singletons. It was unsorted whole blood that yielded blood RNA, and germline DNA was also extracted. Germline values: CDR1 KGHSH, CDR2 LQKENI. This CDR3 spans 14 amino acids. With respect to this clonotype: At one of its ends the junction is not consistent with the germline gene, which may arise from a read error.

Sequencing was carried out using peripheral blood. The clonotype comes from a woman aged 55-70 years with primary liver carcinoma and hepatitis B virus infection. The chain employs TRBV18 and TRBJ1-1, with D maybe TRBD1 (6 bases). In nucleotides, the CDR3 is TGTGCCAGCTCACCTAACGACAGGAACACTGAATCTTTCTTT. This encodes CASSPNDRNTESFF. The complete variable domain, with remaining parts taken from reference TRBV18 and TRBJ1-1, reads NAGVMQNPRHLVRRRGQEARLRCSPMKGHSHVYWYRQLPEEGLKFMVYLQKENIIDESGMPKERFSAEFPKEGPSILRIQQVVRGDSAAYFCASSPNDRNTESFFGQGTRLTVV.